Presented here are 29 T cell receptor beta chains from one specimen sequenced in a study of T cell changes during pregnancy in multiple sclerosis. Here immunoSEQ multiplex PCR was the method, and the copy in TCRdb shows in-frame clones only, minus some. The sample has roughly 110,000 clones; about 90% are singletons. This specimen was peripheral blood, taken before pregnancy. The receptors stem from a female donor with multiple sclerosis, enrolled in a pregnancy study.

In its sample, this clone was seen once. The genes are TRBV6-1 and TRBJ1-1; possible D gene TRBD1, 6 bases. Between the trimmed V and J ends, which lost 7 bases and 6 bases, there was a span of 15 bases. This CDR3 has 13 amino acids. Germline CDR1 and CDR2: MNHNS and SASEGT. The chain's CDR3 is CASITGSGAEAFF. CDR3 bases: TGTGCCAGCATCACAGGGTCCGGAGCTGAAGCTTTCTTT.

This clone was recorded once. The DNA for the CDR3 is TGTGCCAGCAGCTTGGGCTGGCAGGTCTACGAGCAGTACTTC. This encodes CASSLGWQVYEQYF. This chain links TRBV5-8 with TRBJ2-7; D gene unclear. The CDR3 is 14 amino acids. The V gene lost 0 bases and the J gene lost 3 bases, with 10 bases spanning the gap. Germline V gene data show CDR1 as SGHTS and CDR2 as YDEGEE.

The chain is built from TRBV7-9 and TRBJ2-1; 8 bases align to TRBD1. This CDR3 has 13 amino acids. Germline CDR1 and CDR2: SEHNR and FQNEAQ (reference sequence). The ends lost 8 bases at V and 0 bases at J; junction bases unmatched: 0. The CDR3 spells CASQGASYNEQFF. The DNA of the CDR3 is TGTGCCAGCCAGGGGGCCTCCTACAATGAGCAGTTCTTC.

V is TRBV11-2 and J is TRBJ1-1; TRBD1 is a possible D gene (5 bases). V was pared by 0 bases and J by 2 bases, with 19 bases between. Germline V gives CDR1 SGHAT, CDR2 FQNNGV. The CDR3 has 18 amino acids. DNA for the CDR3: TGTGCCAGCAGCTTAGATCAGGGATCGACAAGGCTCAACACTGAAGCTTTCTTT. Encoded protein: CASSLDQGSTRLNTEAFF.

This chain uses TRBV30 with TRBJ2-7; D is possibly TRBD2 (5 bases). The CDR3 is 13 amino acids. The V and J ends lost 5 bases and 3 bases respectively, with 14 bases between them. CDR1 and CDR2 from the germline V gene are GTSNPN and SVGIG (reference sequence). This CDR3 is CAWVPGKIYEQYF. The CDR3 DNA is TGTGCCTGGGTCCCCGGGAAGATCTACGAGCAGTACTTC. The whole variable domain, remainder taken from reference TRBV30 and TRBJ2-7, is SQTIHQWPATLVQPVGSPLSLECTVEGTSNPNLYWYRQAAGRGLQLLFYSVGIGQISSEVPQNLSASRPQDRQFILSSKKLLLSDSGFYLCAWVPGKIYEQYFGPGTRLTVT.

The chain recombines TRBV5-6 with TRBJ1-2; D is ambiguous. In germline, CDR1 is SGHDT, CDR2 YYEEEE. Trimming removed 4 bases at V and 7 bases at J, with 17 bases between. This CDR3 has 14 residues. This chain's CDR3 is CASSPTLGVGGYTF. The CDR3 bases are TGTGCCAGCAGCCCGACCCTCGGGGTAGGTGGCTACACCTTC.

The chain uses TRBV7-9 and TRBJ1-3; possible D gene TRBD1, 6 bases. Germline CDR1 SEHNR, CDR2 FQNEAQ (reference sequence). CDR3 length: 15 residues. Trimming cost V 2 bases and J 2 bases, with 10 bases left between them. The CDR3 DNA reads as TGTGCCAGCAGCTTAATACAGGGCCCTGGAAACACCATATATTTT. This sequence encodes CASSLIQGPGNTIYF. Together with reference TRBV7-9 and TRBJ1-3, the CDR3 gives the full variable domain: DTGVSQNPRHKITKRGQNVTFRCDPISEHNRLYWYRQTLGQGPEFLTYFQNEAQLEKSRLLSDRFSAERPKGSFSTLEIQRTEQGDSAMYLCASSLIQGPGNTIYFGEGSWLTVV.

This chain links TRBV15 with TRBJ2-5; D is unclear. Germline CDR1 and CDR2: LNHNV and YYDKDF (reference sequence). V gave up 5 bases and J gave up 0 bases, with 13 bases separating them. This CDR3 region has 15 residues. The CDR3 coding sequence is TGTGCCACCAGCCACACCGTCCGGGACCAAGAGACCCAGTACTTC. It codes for CATSHTVRDQETQYF.

The gene calls are TRBV10-2 and TRBJ2-5; TRBD2 matches at 11 bases. CDR3 length: 15 amino acids. Germline loops: CDR1 WSHSY, CDR2 SAAADI. The J segment lost 3 bases and the V segment lost 5 bases, leaving 5 bases of the junction unmatched. Here the CDR3 DNA reads TGCGCCAGCAGTCCTCTAGCGGGAGGAAAAGAGACCCAGTACTTC. It encodes CASSPLAGGKETQYF.

The genes are TRBV9 and TRBJ2-7; no reliable D call. The CDR3 extends over 13 amino acids. The germline CDR1 and CDR2 sequences are SGDLS and YYNGEE. V dropped 3 bases and J dropped 3 bases, with 10 bases sitting between them. For the CDR3, the DNA is TGTGCCAGCAGCGCGACGGAGAGCTACGAGCAGTACTTC. Residues: CASSATESYEQYF. Filled out from reference TRBV9 and TRBJ2-7, the complete variable domain reads DSGVTQTPKHLITATGQRVTLRCSPRSGDLSVYWYQQSLDQGLQFLIQYYNGEERAKGNILERFSAQQFPDLHSELNLSSLELGDSALYFCASSATESYEQYFGPGTRLTVT.

This chain uses TRBV28 with TRBJ2-5; the D gene is possibly TRBD2 (6 bases). The CDR3 is made up of 14 amino acids. Trimming left V 6 bases short and J 4 bases short, with 15 bases between. Germline V gene data show CDR1 as MDHEN and CDR2 as SYDVKM. The CDR3 sequence is CASSPWDGGETQYF. The CDR3 region has the DNA TGTGCCAGCAGCCCTTGGGACGGGGGAGAGACCCAGTACTTC.

CDR3 in DNA: TGTGCCAGTAGTATGGACAGGGGGCGCAATGAGCAGTTCTTC. This codes for CASSMDRGRNEQFF. This chain joins TRBV19 and TRBJ2-1, with 11 bases identical to TRBD1. Germline assignment: CDR1 LNHDA and CDR2 SQIVND (reference sequence). CDR3 size: 14 residues. Trimming took 3 bases from V and 6 from J; bases not matched to a gene: 1.

This clone was detected only once. This chain links TRBV9 with TRBJ1-3; no clear D gene. The length of the CDR3 is 17 residues. Germline assignment: CDR1 SGDLS and CDR2 YYNGEE. Trimming pared 0 bases from V and 6 bases from J, leaving 19 bases between. CDR3 region: CASSVGFSSSRLNTIYF. CDR3 nucleotide sequence: TGTGCCAGCAGCGTAGGCTTTTCGTCTAGCAGGTTAAACACCATATATTTT.

A few counts support this clone. DNA for the CDR3: TGTGCCAGCAGTAAGACGCTGTGCGGTTCACCCCTCCACTTT. It is translated as CASSKTLCGSPLHF. The chain combines TRBV21-1 with TRBJ1-6. TRBV21-1 is termed a pseudogene. The CDR3 is 14 residues long.

V gene TRBV6-4 combines with J gene TRBJ2-1, with D perhaps TRBD1 (5 bases). Germline-derived CDR1 and CDR2 are MRHNA and SNTAGT. The CDR3 runs 14 residues. The ends were cut back, 5 bases at V and 6 bases at J, with 14 bases in the middle. The CDR3 bases are TGTGCCAGCAGTTCCCTTTGGGGCGGCAATGAGCAGTTCTTC. This encodes CASSSLWGGNEQFF.

The V call is TRBV18, the J call TRBJ2-5; the match to TRBD2 covers 9 bases. Germline-derived CDR1 and CDR2 are KGHSH and LQKENI. V lost 1 base to trimming and J lost 2 bases; unmatched junction nucleotides: 2. There are 15 residues in the CDR3. CDR3 loop: CASSPLAGGQETQYF. The CDR3 nucleotides are TGTGCCAGCTCACCACTGGCGGGGGGGCAAGAGACCCAGTACTTC.

The chain couples TRBV30 to TRBJ2-7; D might be TRBD2 (6 bases). The length of the CDR3 is 19 residues. Trimming pared 0 bases from V and 2 bases from J, leaving 26 bases between. CDR1 is GTSNPN, CDR2 SVGIG, per germline (reference sequence). The DNA of the CDR3 is TGTGCCTGGAGTGTTTATGAGTGGGGGGTCGACAAGAACACCTACGAGCAGTACTTC. Amino acid sequence: CAWSVYEWGVDKNTYEQYF.

This chain uses TRBV15 with TRBJ2-7; 7 bases are shared with TRBD1. The V gene end was trimmed by 1 base and the J gene end by 3 bases; junction bases not matched to a gene: 6. This CDR3 has 15 residues. From germline, CDR1 is LNHNV and CDR2 YYDKDF (reference sequence). This chain's CDR3 is CATSRVRDSFYEQYF. Here the CDR3 DNA reads TGTGCCACCAGCAGAGTTCGGGACAGCTTCTACGAGCAGTACTTC.

The chain carries TRBV9 and TRBJ1-6; TRBD1 matches at 11 bases. This CDR3 is 14 amino acids long. Germline V gene lookup returns CDR1 SGDLS and CDR2 YYNGEE. V gave up 4 bases and J gave up 9 bases; unmatched junction bases: 3. The chain's CDR3 is CASSLGTGGSPLHF. DNA of the CDR3: TGTGCCAGCAGCCTTGGGACAGGGGGTTCACCCCTCCACTTT. The full variable domain, with the rest looked up from reference TRBV9 and TRBJ1-6, is DSGVTQTPKHLITATGQRVTLRCSPRSGDLSVYWYQQSLDQGLQFLIQYYNGEERAKGNILERFSAQQFPDLHSELNLSSLELGDSALYFCASSLGTGGSPLHFGNGTRLTVT.

J is TRBJ1-4 and V is TRBV28; D call uncertain. Germline CDR1 is MDHEN and CDR2 is SYDVKM. Deletions cut 6 bases from V and 8 bases from J, with 16 bases between. This CDR3 is built from 14 residues. The CDR3 region is CASRRRRGGEKLFF. The CDR3 nucleotides are TGTGCCAGCAGACGAAGGCGGGGTGGAGAAAAACTGTTTTTT. Full variable domain (remainder filled in from reference TRBV28 and TRBJ1-4): DVKVTQSSRYLVKRTGEKVFLECVQDMDHENMFWYRQDPGLGLRLIYFSYDVKMKEKGDIPEGYSVSREKKERFSLILESASTNQTSMYLCASRRRRGGEKLFFGSGTQLSVL.

The chain carries TRBV27 and TRBJ2-7, with 7 bases aligning to TRBD2. Trimming at V came to 2 bases and at J to 5 bases, leaving 6 bases not matched to a gene. The CDR3 runs to 14 residues. Germline V gene data show CDR1 as MNHEY and CDR2 as SMNVEV (reference sequence). This CDR3 reads CASSLIGGYDEQYF. DNA for the CDR3: TGTGCCAGCAGTTTAATCGGGGGGTACGACGAGCAGTACTTC.

This rearrangement joins TRBV19 to TRBJ2-2, with D uncertain. Looked up from germline, CDR1 is LNHDA and CDR2 is SQIVND (reference sequence). Trimming removed 1 base at V and 1 base at J, with 13 bases between. CDR3 length: 17 residues. CDR3 bases: TGTGCCAGTAGTATAGCTCCCCAGGTGGGGAACACCGGGGAGCTGTTTTTT. Its translation: CASSIAPQVGNTGELFF.

The chain employs TRBV7-3 and TRBJ1-1, with a weak D call TRBD1 (5 bases). The CDR3 consists of 13 residues. Germline values: CDR1 SGHTA, CDR2 FQGTGA. V lost 5 bases and J 1 base, leaving 8 bases between the germline ends. DNA of the CDR3: TGTGCCAGCAGCCACGACAGGAACACTGAAGCTTTCTTT. It encodes CASSHDRNTEAFF.

This chain connects TRBV5-4 to TRBJ2-7; 13 bases are a match to TRBD2. V lost 2 bases to trimming and J lost 2 bases; unmatched junction nucleotides: 4. Germline V CDR1 and CDR2: SGHNT, YYREEE (reference sequence). The CDR3 is 16 residues long. The CDR3 region is CASSFWGTSGAYEQYF. In DNA form, the CDR3 reads TGTGCCAGCAGCTTCTGGGGGACTAGCGGGGCCTACGAGCAGTACTTC.

The chain combines TRBV5-1 with TRBJ2-1, with 7 bases that match TRBD2. CDR3 length: 12 residues. Germline CDR1 is SGHRS and CDR2 is YFSETQ. Trimming cost V 1 base and J 14 bases; bases outside gene matches: 6. The CDR3, as DNA: TGCGCCAGCAGCTTGAGCCCGGGGGGAGAGTTCTTC. Its translation: CASSLSPGGEFF. Filled out from reference TRBV5-1 and TRBJ2-1, the complete variable domain reads KAGVTQTPRYLIKTRGQQVTLSCSPISGHRSVSWYQQTPGQGLQFLFEYFSETQRNKGNFPGRFSGRQFSNSRSEMNVSTLELGDSALYLCASSLSPGGEFFGPGTRLTVL.

This sequence joins TRBV25-1 and TRBJ1-2, with TRBD1 as a possible D gene (6 bases). The V end lost 4 bases, the J end lost 8 bases, and 14 bases lay between the germline ends. Germline CDR1 MGHDK, CDR2 SYGVNS. This CDR3 is built from 13 residues. Here the CDR3 DNA reads TGTGCCAGCAGTGTCCTACAGGGTGGCGGCTACACCTTC. Protein product: CASSVLQGGGYTF.

J is TRBJ2-7 and V is TRBV30, with a weak D call TRBD1 (5 bases). Between the trimmed V and J ends, which lost 1 base and 2 bases, there was a span of 12 bases. This CDR3 spans 14 amino acids. The germline V gene has CDR1 GTSNPN and CDR2 SVGIG (reference sequence). The CDR3 loop is CAWSGGPMAYEQYF. The CDR3 DNA reads as TGTGCCTGGAGTGGGGGCCCCATGGCCTACGAGCAGTACTTC.

The chain couples TRBV6-5 to TRBJ2-5; D is perhaps TRBD1 (6 bases). CDR1 and CDR2 (germline): MNHEY, SVGAGI. The CDR3 length is 13 residues. Between the trimmed V and J ends, which lost 8 bases and 9 bases, there was a span of 19 bases. CDR3 in amino acids: CASGDTALGAQYF. The CDR3 DNA is TGTGCCAGCGGGGACACGGCTCTAGGGGCCCAGTACTTC.

The rearrangement joins TRBV6-1 to TRBJ1-6; the match to TRBD1 covers 7 bases. With 4 bases clipped from V and 8 bases from J, the junction kept 5 bases outside the gene matches. The V gene's germline CDR1 is MNHNS and CDR2 SASEGT. This CDR3 comprises 14 residues. CDR3 protein: CASSVRDSHSPLHF. CDR3 nucleotides: TGTGCCAGCAGTGTAAGGGACAGTCATTCACCCCTCCACTTT.